These 12 T cell receptor beta chains were sequenced from one sample in a study of shared T cell receptors in the human thymus. Sequenced by immunoSEQ multiplex PCR; TCRdb stores in-frame clones only, minus some. The sample lists roughly 410,000 clones; approximately 95% were seen once. The sequenced material came from thymocytes. Receptors originate from a human donor.

The CDR3 is CASRGGLASTDTQYF. For the CDR3, the DNA is TGTGCCTCCAGAGGCGGGCTAGCGAGCACAGATACGCAGTATTTT. The rearrangement uses TRBV6-4 and TRBJ2-3; TRBD2 is a possible D gene (6 bases). The CDR3 length is 15 residues. Germline CDR1 MRHNA, CDR2 SNTAGT. V lost 11 bases to trimming and J lost 0 bases, with 18 bases between them.

The rearrangement links TRBV5-6 to TRBJ2-5, with 10 bases identical to TRBD2. The CDR3 sequence is 16 residues long. Germline trimming cut 0 bases from V and 2 bases from J; bases unmatched to any gene: 4. Germline assignment: CDR1 SGHDT and CDR2 YYEEEE. CDR3 coding DNA: TGTGCCAGCAGCTTGGAAGGGACTAGCGAGCAAGAGACCCAGTACTTC. Translating gives CASSLEGTSEQETQYF.

The genes are TRBV27 and TRBJ1-6; 10 bases map to TRBD1. Germline CDR1 and CDR2: MNHEY and SMNVEV (reference sequence). Trimming removed 0 bases from V and 4 bases from J; junction bases left unmatched: 3. The CDR3 runs to 17 residues. The CDR3 DNA reads as TGTGCCAGCAGTTTATCGGGACAGGGGTTTTATAATTCACCCCTCCACTTT. Translation gives CASSLSGQGFYNSPLHF.

The sample holds a few counts of this clone. At the DNA level, this CDR3 is encoded by other sequences in the same sample as well. The gene calls are TRBV15 and TRBJ1-5, with a possible D match to TRBD1 (6 bases). Per the germline V gene, CDR1 is LNHNV and CDR2 is YYDKDF (reference sequence). Trimming shortened V by 1 base and J by 9 bases, and 16 bases separated the two germline ends. The CDR3 sequence is 15 residues long. The CDR3 sequence: CATSRGTDQGGPQHF. For the CDR3, the DNA is TGTGCCACCAGCAGAGGGACAGACCAAGGGGGGCCCCAGCATTTT. The full variable domain, in which reference TRBV15 and TRBJ1-5 provide the parts outside the CDR3, is DAMVIQNPRYQVTQFGKPVTLSCSQTLNHNVMYWYQQKSSQAPKLLFHYYDKDFNNEADTPDNFQSRRPNTSFCFLDIRSPGLGDTAMYLCATSRGTDQGGPQHFGDGTRLSIL.

V gene TRBV19 combines with J gene TRBJ2-7; 7 bases are shared with TRBD2. The ends lost 9 bases at V and 6 bases at J; junction bases unmatched: 14. The CDR3 is 14 residues long. Per germline, CDR1 LNHDA and CDR2 SQIVND (reference sequence). The DNA of the CDR3 is TGTGCCAGCGGGGAGGGCCTCCTAAAGCGCGAGCAGTACTTC. Amino acids: CASGEGLLKREQYF.

In its sample, this clone was seen a few times. The rearrangement uses TRBV5-1 and TRBJ2-7; TRBD1 is a possible D gene (5 bases). From germline, CDR1 is SGHRS and CDR2 YFSETQ. Trimming shortened V by 5 bases and J by 3 bases, and 15 bases separated the two germline ends. This CDR3 comprises 14 residues. CDR3: CASSQQAANYEQYF. Written as DNA, the CDR3 is TGCGCCAGCAGTCAACAGGCGGCGAACTACGAGCAGTACTTC.

The chain is built from TRBV4-2 and TRBJ2-1, with 14 bases identical to TRBD2. The CDR3 totals 15 residues. Trimming took 4 bases from V and 8 from J; bases not matched to a gene: 4. CDR1 LGHNA and CDR2 YNFKEQ come from the germline V gene. CDR3 DNA sequence: TGTGCCAGCAGCCGGGGACTAGCGGGAGTAGATGAGCAGTTCTTC. Amino acid sequence: CASSRGLAGVDEQFF.

The rearrangement uses TRBV27 and TRBJ1-2, with D possibly being TRBD1 (5 bases). The CDR3 has 17 residues. Germline CDR1 reads MNHEY; CDR2 reads SMNVEV (reference sequence). The ends were cut back, 7 bases at V and 5 bases at J, with 26 bases in the middle. CDR3 DNA: TGTGCCAGCACCCACTCGGACCCCTCAGGGCAACAATATGGCTACACCTTC. As protein: CASTHSDPSGQQYGYTF.

The rearrangement joins TRBV4-3 to TRBJ2-5; D remains unclear. The V end was cut by 0 bases, the J end by 2 bases, with 7 bases between. Germline V gene data show CDR1 as LGHNA and CDR2 as YSLEER. The CDR3 runs to 14 residues. Here the CDR3 DNA reads TGCGCCAGCAGCCAAGACGGCTATCAAGAGACCCAGTACTTC. Its protein is CASSQDGYQETQYF.

In regard to this clone: One junction end does not reproduce the germline sequence, and a read error may be involved. The V gene is TRBV19, the J gene TRBJ1-4; D is unclear. Germline loops: CDR1 LNHDA, CDR2 SQIVND (reference sequence). The CDR3 consists of 13 residues. The CDR3 sequence is CASSVDNGGKLFF. The CDR3 region has the DNA TGTGCCAGTAGTGTAGACAACGGTGGTAAACTGTTTTTT.

V usage is TRBV10-3 and J usage is TRBJ2-3; TRBD1 agrees at 8 bases. The CDR3 runs 14 residues. Germline V gene sequence: CDR1 ENHRY, CDR2 SYGVKD. Unmatched junction bases numbered 3, after V lost 7 bases and J lost 0 bases. The CDR3 spells CAITDRGSTDTQYF. CDR3 sequence (DNA): TGTGCCATCACCGACAGGGGAAGCACAGATACGCAGTATTTT.

This clone is a singleton in its sample. This chain joins TRBV2 and TRBJ2-7; 9 bases align to TRBD1. With V trimmed by 4 bases and J by 6 bases, 7 bases remained unmatched. This CDR3 is 14 amino acids long. CDR1 is SNHLY and CDR2 is FYNNEI in the germline V gene. The CDR3 coding sequence is TGTGCCAGCAGTGGGGGGACAGGGCAGGGCGAGCAGTACTTC. It yields the protein CASSGGTGQGEQYF. The variable domain in full, with the rest retrieved from reference TRBV2 and TRBJ2-7, is EPEVTQTPSHQVTQMGQEVILRCVPISNHLYFYWYRQILGQKVEFLVSFYNNEISEKSEIFDDQFSVERPDGSNFTLKIRSTKLEDSAMYFCASSGGTGQGEQYFGPGTRLTVT.